What follows describes a single T cell receptor (beta chain). Antigen unknown. Reverse transcription of about 0.5 to 1 ug RNA used random hexamers. TCR beta CDR3 was amplified by immunoSEQ multiplex PCR. This amplification extended across 54 Vbeta and 13 Jbeta segments. MiXCR, run by TCRdb on the immunoSEQ multiplex PCR reads, gives a single entry per CDR3 protein. The sample has 180,000 or so distinct CDR3 sequences; roughly 96% are singletons. High-throughput TCR beta sequencing covered peripheral CD8+ and CD4+ T cells. Negative isolation yielded the CD8+ and CD4+ T cells, while FACS enriched the TEMRA cells. The sample is drawn from a study of CD8 T cells in Susac syndrome. Study-level points and caveats: TCR sequencing and HLA analysis covered a relatively small number of individuals.

The sequenced material came from CD4+ T cells from PBMCs. This sequence was found in a human donor with multiple sclerosis.

The DNA for the CDR3 is TGTGCCAGCTCCCAGAGAGCTAGCGACAATGAGCAGTTCTTC. Translated, it gives CASSQRASDNEQFF. The gene calls are TRBV18 and TRBJ2-1; D is possibly TRBD2 (6 bases). This CDR3 is 14 amino acids long. Germline CDR1 is KGHSH and CDR2 is LQKENI. V was clipped by 6 bases and J by 5 bases, with 14 bases between them.